The 7 T cell receptor beta chains below were found in one sample sequenced in a study of T cell responses to AZD1222 COVID-19 vaccine. Using immunoSEQ multiplex PCR, the repertoire was profiled, and TCRdb retains in-frame clones only, with some absent. The table includes approximately 170,000 clones, 92% detected once. This sample comprised peripheral blood, obtained 28 days after the second AZD1222 dose. All receptors derive from an adult who received the AZD1222 COVID-19 vaccine.

This CDR3 reads CASTEGGALTYEQYF. The CDR3, as DNA: TGTGCCAGCACCGAGGGAGGGGCCCTAACCTACGAGCAGTACTTC. V usage is TRBV2 and J usage is TRBJ2-7; TRBD2 agrees at 7 bases. V lost 7 bases to trimming and J lost 2 bases; unmatched junction nucleotides: 11. CDR1 SNHLY and CDR2 FYNNEI come from the germline V gene. This CDR3 comprises 15 residues. Based on the CDR3 plus reference TRBV2 and TRBJ2-7, the full variable domain is EPEVTQTPSHQVTQMGQEVILRCVPISNHLYFYWYRQILGQKVEFLVSFYNNEISEKSEIFDDQFSVERPDGSNFTLKIRSTKLEDSAMYFCASTEGGALTYEQYFGPGTRLTVT.

The CDR3 spells CASSLNGLVHNEQFF. The CDR3 region has the DNA TGTGCCAGCAGTTTAAACGGACTTGTCCACAATGAGCAGTTCTTC. V and J are TRBV27 and TRBJ2-1, with D possibly matching TRBD2 (5 bases). The CDR3 is 15 residues long. Trimming stripped 2 bases from V and 5 bases from J, with 13 bases between. Germline V gene sequence: CDR1 MNHEY, CDR2 SMNVEV (reference sequence).

CDR3: CASSGGGDSYNEQFF. The CDR3 nucleotides read TGTGCCAGCAGTGGGGGCGGGGACTCCTACAATGAGCAGTTCTTC. This rearrangement joins TRBV2 to TRBJ2-1, with D possibly matching TRBD2 (6 bases). V was trimmed by 4 bases and J by 0 bases, leaving 10 bases between them. CDR1 and CDR2 from the germline V gene are SNHLY and FYNNEI. This CDR3 is 15 amino acids long.

The chain recombines TRBV11-3 with TRBJ2-3; D call uncertain. This CDR3 spans 13 amino acids. The V end was cut by 4 bases, the J end by 5 bases, with 10 bases between. Germline-derived CDR1 and CDR2 are SGHNT and YENEEA. This CDR3 reads CASSSPWGDTQYF. CDR3 in DNA: TGTGCCAGCAGCTCCCCGTGGGGAGATACGCAGTATTTT. The full variable domain, with the rest looked up from reference TRBV11-3 and TRBJ2-3, is EAGVVQSPRYKIIEKKQPVAFWCNPISGHNTLYWYLQNLGQGPELLIRYENEEAVDDSQLPKDRFSAERLKGVDSTLKIQPAELGDSAVYLCASSSPWGDTQYFGPGTRLTVL.

The chain has TRBV7-2 and TRBJ1-3; D is unresolved. Germline assignment: CDR1 SGHTA and CDR2 FQGNSA. This CDR3 has 13 residues. V lost 1 base, J lost 7 bases, and 8 bases lay in between. CDR3 region: CASSLGWRNTIYF. The CDR3 DNA sequence: TGTGCCAGCAGCTTAGGTTGGAGGAACACCATATATTTT.

In its sample, this clone was seen once. The chain carries TRBV11-2 and TRBJ1-2; the D gene is possibly TRBD1 (6 bases). This CDR3 comprises 12 residues. The germline CDR1 and CDR2 sequences are SGHAT and FQNNGV. V was shortened by 1 base and J by 6 bases, with 6 bases between the two germline ends. DNA of the CDR3: TGTGCCAGCAGCTTAGGACAGGATGGCTACACCTTC. This sequence encodes CASSLGQDGYTF.

The rearrangement joins TRBV6-5 to TRBJ1-1; D not certain. Germline assignment: CDR1 MNHEY and CDR2 SVGAGI. This CDR3 is built from 12 residues. Trimming removed 6 bases at V and 1 base at J, with 6 bases between. This CDR3 reads CASRVGNTEAFF. Written as DNA, the CDR3 is TGTGCCAGCAGGGTCGGGAACACTGAAGCTTTCTTT.